This entry describes one TCR beta chain. Study processing details: Reference gene primer amplification gave nucleated cell count estimates. Assay used: immunoSEQ multiplex PCR; TCRdb lists only in-frame clones, some missing. V and J calls and clone size are given by that table; D and trimming were obtained from the DNA. Of about 62,000 clones in the sample, roughly 90% were seen once. The CDR3 contains 16 residues. CDR1 and CDR2 (germline): SGDLS, YYNGEE. Trimming left V 3 bases short and J 2 bases short, with 12 bases between. The data derive from a study of blood T cell repertoires in COVID-19. The sample was peripheral blood. The chain couples TRBV9 to TRBJ1-6; D gene unclear. This clonotype originated in a human donor in a cohort sampled during active COVID-19. CDR3 in amino acids: CASSAAEDAYNSPLHF. The CDR3 coding sequence is TGTGCCAGCAGCGCGGCGGAGGACGCCTATAATTCACCCCTCCACTTT. Full variable domain (rest looked up from reference TRBV9 and TRBJ1-6): DSGVTQTPKHLITATGQRVTLRCSPRSGDLSVYWYQQSLDQGLQFLIQYYNGEERAKGNILERFSAQQFPDLHSELNLSSLELGDSALYFCASSAAEDAYNSPLHFGNGTRLTVT.